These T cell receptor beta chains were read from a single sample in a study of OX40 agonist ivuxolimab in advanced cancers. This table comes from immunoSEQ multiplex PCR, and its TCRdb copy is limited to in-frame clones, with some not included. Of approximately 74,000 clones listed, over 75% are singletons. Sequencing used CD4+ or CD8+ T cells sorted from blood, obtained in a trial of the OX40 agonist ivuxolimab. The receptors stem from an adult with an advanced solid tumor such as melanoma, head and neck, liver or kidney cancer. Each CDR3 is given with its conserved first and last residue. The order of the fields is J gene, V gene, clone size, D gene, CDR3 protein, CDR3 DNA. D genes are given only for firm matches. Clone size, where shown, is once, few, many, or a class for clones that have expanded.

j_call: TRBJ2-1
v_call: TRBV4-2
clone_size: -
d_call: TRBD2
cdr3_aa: CASSQATSGRPSSYNEQFF
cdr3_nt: TGTGCCAGCAGCCAAGCGACTAGCGGGAGGCCGAGCTCCTACAATGAGCAGTTCTTC

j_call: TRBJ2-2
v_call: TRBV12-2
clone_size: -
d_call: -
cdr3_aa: CASPPRLKFPGLAGRGDTGELFF
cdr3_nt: TGTGCAAGTCCCCCCCGCTTAAAATTCCCCGGACTAGCGGGAAGAGGGGACACCGGGGAGCTGTTTTTT

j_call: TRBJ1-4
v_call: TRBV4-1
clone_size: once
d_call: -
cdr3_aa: CASSQDEVKLFF
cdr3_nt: TGCGCCAGCAGCCAAGACGAGGTAAAACTGTTTTTT

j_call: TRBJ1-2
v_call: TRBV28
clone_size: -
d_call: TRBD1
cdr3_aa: CASSTGTGYYGYTF
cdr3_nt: TGTGCCAGCAGTACTGGGACAGGTTACTATGGCTACACCTTC

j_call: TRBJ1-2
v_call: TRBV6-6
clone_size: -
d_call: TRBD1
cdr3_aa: CASRSGQGGHGYTF
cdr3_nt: TGTGCCAGCAGGTCGGGACAGGGAGGCCACGGCTACACCTTC

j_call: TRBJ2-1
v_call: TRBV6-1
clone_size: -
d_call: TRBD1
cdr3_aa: CASDPGQGAYEQFF
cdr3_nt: TGTGCCAGCGACCCGGGGCAGGGGGCTTATGAGCAGTTCTTC

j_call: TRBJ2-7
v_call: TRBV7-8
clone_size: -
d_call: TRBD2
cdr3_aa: CASSPTGSGGAYEQYF
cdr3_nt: TGTGCCAGCAGTCCTACCGGGAGCGGGGGAGCCTACGAGCAGTACTTC

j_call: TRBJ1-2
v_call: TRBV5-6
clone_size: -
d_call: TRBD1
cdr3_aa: CASNLQGRYGYTF
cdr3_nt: TGTGCCAGCAATTTACAGGGGAGGTATGGCTACACCTTC

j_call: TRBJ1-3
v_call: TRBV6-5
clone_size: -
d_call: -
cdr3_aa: CASSAIGNTIYF
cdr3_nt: TGTGCCAGCAGTGCCATTGGAAACACCATATATTTT

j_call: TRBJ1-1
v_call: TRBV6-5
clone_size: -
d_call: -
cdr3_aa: CASSYRGPPNTEAFF
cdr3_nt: TGTGCCAGCAGTTACAGAGGACCCCCGAACACTGAAGCTTTCTTT

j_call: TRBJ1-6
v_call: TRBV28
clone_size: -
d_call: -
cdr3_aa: CASNSGVNSPLHF
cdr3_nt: TGTGCCAGCAACTCAGGGGTTAATTCACCCCTCCACTTT

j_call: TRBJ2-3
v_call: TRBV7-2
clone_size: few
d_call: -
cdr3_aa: CASSSWGSDTDTQYF
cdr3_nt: TGTGCCAGCAGCTCTTGGGGGAGTGACACAGATACGCAGTATTTT

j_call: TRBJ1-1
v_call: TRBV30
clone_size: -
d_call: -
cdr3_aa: CAWKFGRSNTEAFF
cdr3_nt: TGTGCCTGGAAATTTGGACGGTCGAACACTGAAGCTTTCTTT

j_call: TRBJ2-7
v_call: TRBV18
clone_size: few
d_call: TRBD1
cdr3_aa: CASSPTRDSPYEQYF
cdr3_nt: TGTGCCAGCTCACCCACCCGGGACAGCCCATACGAGCAGTACTTC

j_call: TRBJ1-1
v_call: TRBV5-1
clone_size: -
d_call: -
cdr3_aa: CASSLEGGTTEAFF
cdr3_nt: TGCGCCAGCAGCTTGGAGGGGGGAACCACTGAAGCTTTCTTT

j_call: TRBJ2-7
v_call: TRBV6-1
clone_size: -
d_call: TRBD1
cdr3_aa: CASSEAQGVRYEQYF
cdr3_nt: TGTGCCAGCAGTGAAGCACAGGGGGTAAGGTACGAGCAGTACTTC

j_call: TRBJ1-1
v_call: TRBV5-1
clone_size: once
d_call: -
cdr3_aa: CASSPGETNTEAFF
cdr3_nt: TGCGCCAGCAGCCCAGGGGAAACGAACACTGAAGCTTTCTTT

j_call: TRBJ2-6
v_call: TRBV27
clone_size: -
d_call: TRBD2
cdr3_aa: CASSAGGAGANVLTF
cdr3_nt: TGTGCCAGCAGTGCCGGGGGGGCTGGGGCCAACGTCCTGACTTTC

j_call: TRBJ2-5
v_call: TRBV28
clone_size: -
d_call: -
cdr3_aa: CASSGEVSQYF
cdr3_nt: TGTGCCAGCAGTGGGGAGGTGTCCCAGTACTTC

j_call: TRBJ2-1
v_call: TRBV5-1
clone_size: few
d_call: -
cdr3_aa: CASSLDPGGVYNEQFF
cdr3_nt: TGCGCCAGCAGCTTGGACCCAGGGGGGGTATACAATGAGCAGTTCTTC

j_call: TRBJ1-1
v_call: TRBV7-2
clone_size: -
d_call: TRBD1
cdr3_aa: CASSSDRGRAFF
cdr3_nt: TGTGCCAGCAGCTCAGACAGGGGGCGAGCTTTCTTT

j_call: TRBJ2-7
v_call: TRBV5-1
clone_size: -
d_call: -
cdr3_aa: CASSLGHSYEQYF
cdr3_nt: TGCGCCAGCAGCTTGGGACACTCCTACGAGCAGTACTTC

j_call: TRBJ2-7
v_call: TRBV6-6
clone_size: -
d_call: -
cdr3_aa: CASISGAPYEQYF
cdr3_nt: TGTGCCAGCATCTCGGGCGCCCCCTACGAGCAGTACTTC

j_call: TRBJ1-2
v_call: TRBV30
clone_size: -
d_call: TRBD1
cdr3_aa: CAWTGGTYGYTF
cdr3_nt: TGTGCCTGGACAGGGGGCACCTATGGCTACACCTTC

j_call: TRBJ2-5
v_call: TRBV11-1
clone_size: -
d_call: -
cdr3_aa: CASSLNSPRETQYF
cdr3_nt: TGTGCCAGCAGCTTAAACTCTCCCAGGGAGACCCAGTACTTC

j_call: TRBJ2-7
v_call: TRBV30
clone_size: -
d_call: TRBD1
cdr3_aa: CAWSNGGQAREQYF
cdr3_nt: TGTGCCTGGAGTAACGGCGGACAGGCACGCGAGCAGTACTTC